This is a list of T cell receptor beta chains from one sample in a study of control samples from healthy donors and cancer patients. Profiled with immunoSEQ multiplex PCR; TCRdb holds only in-frame clones, not every one. The data show roughly 130,000 clones, under 95% seen once. Sequencing was done on a sample of PBMCs. These TCRs come from a man in his forties or fifties with head and neck cancer. Both conserved end residues are part of each CDR3. Fields, in order: J gene, clone size, D gene, V gene, CDR3 protein, CDR3 DNA. The D gene is left open where the match is weak. Only part of the rows carry a size: once, few, many, or a class if the clone is expanded.

J gene: TRBJ2-1
clone size: .
D gene: TRBD2
V gene: TRBV3-1/TRBV3-2
CDR3 protein: CASSVLGGGSPSYNEQFF
CDR3 DNA: TGTGCCAGCAGCGTATTGGGCGGGGGGTCCCCCTCCTACAATGAGCAGTTCTTC

J gene: TRBJ2-1
clone size: .
D gene: .
V gene: TRBV19
CDR3 protein: CAVATYNEQFF
CDR3 DNA: TGTGCCGTGGCGACCTACAATGAGCAGTTCTTC

J gene: TRBJ2-1
clone size: .
D gene: TRBD2
V gene: TRBV4-2
CDR3 protein: CASSQASGGAAGGQFF
CDR3 DNA: TGTGCCAGCAGCCAAGCTAGCGGGGGGGCCGCCGGGGGGCAGTTCTTC

J gene: TRBJ1-2
clone size: .
D gene: .
V gene: TRBV4-2
CDR3 protein: CASSQVDSDGYTF
CDR3 DNA: TGTGCCAGCAGCCAGGTGGACAGTGATGGCTACACCTTC

J gene: TRBJ1-4
clone size: .
D gene: .
V gene: TRBV21-1
CDR3 protein: CASSTWTGIIANEKLFF
CDR3 DNA: TGTGCCAGCAGCACCTGGACAGGGATTATAGCTAATGAAAAACTGTTTTTT

J gene: TRBJ2-1
clone size: .
D gene: TRBD2
V gene: TRBV4-3
CDR3 protein: CASSQQFPGTSGHEQFF
CDR3 DNA: TGCGCCAGCAGCCAACAATTTCCGGGGACTAGCGGGCATGAGCAGTTCTTC

J gene: TRBJ2-5
clone size: .
D gene: TRBD2
V gene: TRBV7-7
CDR3 protein: CASSLELAGGETQYF
CDR3 DNA: TGTGCCAGCAGCTTAGAGCTCGCGGGGGGAGAGACCCAGTACTTC

J gene: TRBJ2-2
clone size: once
D gene: TRBD2
V gene: TRBV3-1/TRBV3-2
CDR3 protein: CASRTSGVAGELFF
CDR3 DNA: TGTGCCAGCAGGACTAGCGGGGTCGCCGGGGAGCTGTTTTTT

J gene: TRBJ1-1
clone size: .
D gene: .
V gene: TRBV14
CDR3 protein: CASSQEPGAEAFF
CDR3 DNA: TGTGCCAGCAGCCAAGAGCCGGGAGCTGAAGCTTTCTTT

J gene: TRBJ1-2
clone size: .
D gene: .
V gene: TRBV19
CDR3 protein: CASSIGSANYGYTF
CDR3 DNA: TGTGCCAGTAGTATAGGCTCGGCTAACTATGGCTACACCTTC

J gene: TRBJ2-7
clone size: .
D gene: TRBD2
V gene: TRBV2
CDR3 protein: CASSDPSGAAYEQYF
CDR3 DNA: TGTGCCAGCAGTGACCCGAGCGGGGCAGCCTACGAGCAGTACTTC

J gene: TRBJ2-7
clone size: .
D gene: .
V gene: TRBV6-2/TRBV6-3
CDR3 protein: CASSYAEHQDEQYF
CDR3 DNA: TGTGCCAGCAGTTACGCGGAGCACCAGGACGAGCAGTACTTC

J gene: TRBJ2-7
clone size: .
D gene: TRBD2
V gene: TRBV4-1
CDR3 protein: CASSQTAGMNYEQYF
CDR3 DNA: TGCGCCAGCAGCCAGACAGCGGGGATGAACTACGAGCAGTACTTC

J gene: TRBJ1-1
clone size: once
D gene: .
V gene: TRBV7-8
CDR3 protein: CASSFQRMNTEAFF
CDR3 DNA: TGTGCCAGCAGCTTTCAGAGAATGAACACTGAAGCTTTCTTT

J gene: TRBJ1-4
clone size: .
D gene: .
V gene: TRBV6-5
CDR3 protein: CASTNFPWEKLFF
CDR3 DNA: TGTGCCAGCACCAACTTCCCCTGGGAAAAACTGTTTTTT

J gene: TRBJ1-1
clone size: .
D gene: .
V gene: TRBV6-6
CDR3 protein: CASSYRDTRNEAFF
CDR3 DNA: TGTGCCAGCAGTTACCGAGACACAAGGAATGAAGCTTTCTTT

J gene: TRBJ1-4
clone size: .
D gene: .
V gene: TRBV28
CDR3 protein: CASSSGELDEKLFF
CDR3 DNA: TGTGCCAGCAGTTCAGGCGAACTTGATGAAAAACTGTTTTTT

J gene: TRBJ2-4
clone size: .
D gene: .
V gene: TRBV18
CDR3 protein: CASSPPNGKNIQYF
CDR3 DNA: TGTGCCAGCTCACCACCGAACGGGAAAAACATTCAGTACTTC

J gene: TRBJ1-4
clone size: .
D gene: TRBD1
V gene: TRBV5-1
CDR3 protein: CASSDDRVVGKLFF
CDR3 DNA: TGCGCCAGCAGCGACGACAGGGTTGTTGGAAAACTGTTTTTT

J gene: TRBJ2-2
clone size: few
D gene: TRBD1
V gene: TRBV7-2
CDR3 protein: CASSPPDRGGHGELFF
CDR3 DNA: TGTGCCAGCAGCCCCCCGGATAGAGGGGGCCACGGGGAGCTGTTTTTT

J gene: TRBJ2-1
clone size: .
D gene: TRBD1
V gene: TRBV3-1/TRBV3-2
CDR3 protein: CASSPHSQGAPHNEQFF
CDR3 DNA: TGTGCCAGCAGCCCACACTCTCAGGGGGCTCCTCACAATGAGCAGTTCTTC

J gene: TRBJ2-7
clone size: .
D gene: TRBD2
V gene: TRBV4-3
CDR3 protein: CASSLQAPGLAGGTYEQYF
CDR3 DNA: TGCGCCAGCAGCCTGCAAGCTCCGGGACTAGCGGGGGGCACCTACGAGCAGTACTTC

J gene: TRBJ1-5
clone size: .
D gene: TRBD1
V gene: TRBV5-1
CDR3 protein: CASSPTTGGGNQPQHF
CDR3 DNA: TGCGCCAGCAGCCCTACAACAGGGGGCGGCAATCAGCCCCAGCATTTT

J gene: TRBJ2-1
clone size: .
D gene: TRBD2
V gene: TRBV6-4
CDR3 protein: CASSEELAGGEQFF
CDR3 DNA: TGTGCCAGCAGTGAAGAACTAGCGGGGGGTGAGCAGTTCTTC

J gene: TRBJ2-5
clone size: .
D gene: TRBD1
V gene: TRBV18
CDR3 protein: CASSWGQGIETQYF
CDR3 DNA: TGTGCCAGCTCATGGGGACAGGGTATTGAGACCCAGTACTTC

J gene: TRBJ1-6
clone size: .
D gene: .
V gene: TRBV19
CDR3 protein: CASRFQDSPLHF
CDR3 DNA: TGTGCCAGTAGGTTCCAAGATTCACCCCTCCACTTT

J gene: TRBJ2-7
clone size: .
D gene: .
V gene: TRBV9
CDR3 protein: CASSVVSFFFGQYF
CDR3 DNA: TGTGCCAGCAGCGTAGTATCCTTCTTTTTTGGGCAGTACTTC

J gene: TRBJ2-1
clone size: .
D gene: .
V gene: TRBV6-2/TRBV6-3
CDR3 protein: CASSPPSSYNEQFF
CDR3 DNA: TGTGCCAGCAGTCCCCCGAGCTCCTACAATGAGCAGTTCTTC

J gene: TRBJ2-5
clone size: .
D gene: .
V gene: TRBV11-3
CDR3 protein: CASSLRGETQYF
CDR3 DNA: TGTGCCAGCAGCCTCAGGGGAGAGACCCAGTACTTC

J gene: TRBJ1-5
clone size: .
D gene: .
V gene: TRBV27
CDR3 protein: CASSWQGNQPQHF
CDR3 DNA: TGTGCCAGCAGTTGGCAGGGGAATCAGCCCCAGCATTTT

J gene: TRBJ1-4
clone size: .
D gene: .
V gene: TRBV6-2/TRBV6-3
CDR3 protein: CASSLRDEKLFF
CDR3 DNA: TGTGCCAGCAGTCTGAGGGATGAAAAACTGTTTTTT

J gene: TRBJ2-1
clone size: .
D gene: .
V gene: TRBV9
CDR3 protein: CASSRREGNEQFF
CDR3 DNA: TGTGCCAGCTCCCGAAGAGAGGGCAATGAGCAGTTCTTC

J gene: TRBJ1-3
clone size: .
D gene: TRBD1
V gene: TRBV6-6
CDR3 protein: CASSGQGISGNTIYF
CDR3 DNA: TGTGCCAGCAGTGGACAGGGGATCTCTGGAAACACCATATATTTT

J gene: TRBJ2-7
clone size: few
D gene: TRBD1
V gene: TRBV5-6
CDR3 protein: CASSLGDRGHGNF
CDR3 DNA: TGTGCCAGCAGCTTGGGGGACAGGGGGCACGGAAACTTC

J gene: TRBJ2-7
clone size: .
D gene: TRBD2
V gene: TRBV27
CDR3 protein: CASSLAKAGLYEQYF
CDR3 DNA: TGTGCCAGCAGTTTAGCCAAAGCGGGGCTCTACGAGCAGTACTTC

J gene: TRBJ2-3
clone size: few
D gene: TRBD2
V gene: TRBV7-8
CDR3 protein: CASSLGASGGLTDTQYF
CDR3 DNA: TGTGCCAGCAGCTTAGGGGCTAGCGGGGGTCTCACAGATACGCAGTATTTT

J gene: TRBJ2-1
clone size: .
D gene: TRBD2
V gene: TRBV7-3
CDR3 protein: CASSLTSGRYNEQFF
CDR3 DNA: TGTGCCAGCAGCTTAACTAGCGGGCGCTACAATGAGCAGTTCTTC

J gene: TRBJ2-2
clone size: .
D gene: .
V gene: TRBV6-5
CDR3 protein: CASSYAGELFF
CDR3 DNA: TGTGCCAGCAGTTACGCCGGGGAGCTGTTTTTT

J gene: TRBJ1-5
clone size: .
D gene: .
V gene: TRBV7-2
CDR3 protein: CASSLEAGRSQPQHF
CDR3 DNA: TGTGCCAGCAGCTTAGAAGCAGGGCGCTCTCAGCCCCAGCATTTT

J gene: TRBJ2-3
clone size: .
D gene: TRBD2
V gene: TRBV11-1
CDR3 protein: CASSPSLLAADTQYF
CDR3 DNA: TGTGCCAGCAGCCCCTCACTACTAGCGGCTGATACGCAGTATTTT

J gene: TRBJ2-5
clone size: once
D gene: TRBD1
V gene: TRBV30
CDR3 protein: CAWTRDSRAKTQYF
CDR3 DNA: TGTGCCTGGACCCGGGACAGCCGGGCTAAAACCCAGTACTTC

J gene: TRBJ1-2
clone size: .
D gene: .
V gene: TRBV4-3
CDR3 protein: CASSQVPPVRGYTF
CDR3 DNA: TGCGCCAGCAGCCAAGTCCCGCCAGTCCGGGGCTACACCTTC

J gene: TRBJ2-7
clone size: .
D gene: .
V gene: TRBV28
CDR3 protein: CASRAGLEQYF
CDR3 DNA: TGTGCCAGCAGGGCGGGCCTCGAGCAGTACTTC

J gene: TRBJ2-1
clone size: .
D gene: .
V gene: TRBV5-4
CDR3 protein: CASSLGGGQVPYNEQFF
CDR3 DNA: TGTGCCAGCAGCTTGGGGGGGGGCCAAGTACCCTACAATGAGCAGTTCTTC

J gene: TRBJ1-2
clone size: .
D gene: .
V gene: TRBV4-1
CDR3 protein: CASSLGPKEGYTF
CDR3 DNA: TGCGCCAGCAGCCTCGGACCTAAGGAGGGCTACACCTTC

J gene: TRBJ1-1
clone size: .
D gene: .
V gene: TRBV6-5
CDR3 protein: CASSPGGSPNTEAFF
CDR3 DNA: TGTGCCAGCAGCCCCGGCGGCAGCCCTAACACTGAAGCTTTCTTT

J gene: TRBJ2-7
clone size: once
D gene: .
V gene: TRBV28
CDR3 protein: CASSGVSGVGYEQYF
CDR3 DNA: TGTGCCAGCAGCGGGGTCTCGGGGGTGGGTTACGAGCAGTACTTC

J gene: TRBJ1-2
clone size: .
D gene: .
V gene: TRBV18
CDR3 protein: CASSPRAENYGYTF
CDR3 DNA: TGTGCCAGCTCACCACGGGCGGAAAACTATGGCTACACCTTC